One and the same sample provided the 5 T cell receptor beta chains below, sequenced in a study of T cell responses to AZD1222 COVID-19 vaccine. Clones were sequenced by immunoSEQ multiplex PCR, and TCRdb holds only the in-frame ones, with some missing. The data show around 150,000 clones, with less than 95% seen just once and around 1.3% held by the top ten. The sequencing here drew on peripheral blood, taken on day 0 of AZD1222 vaccination. The source is an adult in good health.

The chain has TRBV6-2 or TRBV6-3 and TRBJ2-1; TRBD2 matches at 10 bases. Germline loops: CDR1 MNHEY, CDR2 SVGEGT. Unmatched junction bases numbered 11, after V lost 6 bases and J lost 12 bases. CDR3 length: 14 residues. The chain's CDR3 is CASSLLAGSFGQFF. DNA of the CDR3: TGTGCCAGCAGCCTACTAGCGGGATCTTTCGGGCAGTTCTTC.

CDR3 loop: CASSGWSRGNTEAFF. The CDR3 DNA reads TGTGCCAGCAGTGGATGGAGCAGGGGGAACACTGAAGCTTTCTTT. The rearrangement joins TRBV27 to TRBJ1-1; D perhaps matches TRBD1 (6 bases). There are 15 residues in the CDR3. Germline V gives CDR1 MNHEY, CDR2 SMNVEV (reference sequence). The V end was cut by 5 bases, the J end by 1 base, with 14 bases between.

The CDR3 spells CASGLGGWSTEAFF. The DNA for the CDR3 is TGTGCCAGCGGATTAGGGGGCTGGAGCACTGAAGCTTTCTTT. V gene TRBV2 combines with J gene TRBJ1-1; the match to TRBD1 covers 7 bases. Trimming took 8 bases from V and 4 from J; bases not matched to a gene: 10. This CDR3 region has 14 residues. Germline CDR1 SNHLY, CDR2 FYNNEI.

V gene TRBV3-1 (or the pseudogene TRBV3-2) combines with J gene TRBJ2-1, with D uncertain. CDR3 length equals 10 residues. Germline V gene data show CDR1 as LGHDT and CDR2 as YNNKEL (reference sequence). The ends were cut back, 9 bases at V and 8 bases at J, with 8 bases in the middle. The CDR3: CARTAHEQFF. DNA for the CDR3: TGTGCCAGGACCGCCCATGAGCAGTTCTTC.

This chain joins TRBV4-2 and TRBJ1-4; D is ambiguous. The CDR3 runs 15 residues. Germline-derived CDR1 and CDR2 are LGHNA and YNFKEQ. With 3 bases removed from V and 0 bases from J, the gap between germline ends came to 8 bases. The CDR3 nucleotides read TGTGCCAGCAGCCAGGGCATAGCAACTAATGAAAAACTGTTTTTT. This encodes CASSQGIATNEKLFF.